This T cell receptor beta chain was sequenced for a study of neurological immune-mediated disorders. Study-level findings and limits: None of the CDR3 amino acid sequences of expanded clones recurred across subjects, suggesting private repertoires in all groups.

This clonotype was detected ten times or more. Antigen: not known. One end of the junction does not line up with germline, which may come from a read error. Germline loops: CDR1 LGHDT, CDR2 YNNKEL (reference sequence). The CDR3 length is 12 residues. Over 180 million TCR-beta sequences from 15-18 subjects came from every sequencing run. TCRdb ran MiXCR on the 5' RACE reads and lists one entry per CDR3 protein. This sample carries 45,000 to 65,000 distinct CDR3 sequences, about 3% of them seen once, and the ten largest clones take roughly 5.5%. The source is a man aged 40-50 years with multiple sclerosis. The sample comprised PBMCs. The chain links TRBV3-1 to TRBJ1-6; D gene unclear. CDR3 in amino acids: CASSQADSPLNF. CDR3 nucleotide sequence: TGTGCCAGCAGCCAAGCTGACTCACCCCTCAACTTT.